These 6 T cell receptor beta chains were all obtained from the same sample, sequenced in a study of lymphopenia after photon versus proton radiotherapy. Here immunoSEQ multiplex PCR was the method, and the copy in TCRdb shows in-frame clones only, minus some. The sample has 89,000 or so clones, 65% to 85% seen once. The sequencing here drew on peripheral blood, taken from a patient treated with proton-based radiotherapy. These receptors were collected from a man aged 55 to 70 with pancreatic cancer.

The chain has TRBV6-1 and TRBJ2-2; no reliable D call. The germline V gene has CDR1 MNHNS and CDR2 SASEGT. With 7 bases removed from V and 1 base from J, the gap between germline ends came to 7 bases. The CDR3 contains 13 residues. CDR3 nucleotide sequence: TGTGCCAGCACCCCCGGGAACACCGGGGAGCTGTTTTTT. The encoded protein is CASTPGNTGELFF.

The chain combines TRBV5-4 with TRBJ1-2; D might be TRBD1 (6 bases). V was trimmed by 0 bases and J by 4 bases, leaving 10 bases between them. This CDR3 comprises 14 residues. Germline assignment: CDR1 SGHNT and CDR2 YYREEE (reference sequence). CDR3 sequence reads: CASSLVKGGYGYTF. CDR3 in DNA: TGTGCCAGCAGCTTGGTAAAGGGGGGCTATGGCTACACCTTC.

The chain combines TRBV11-3 with TRBJ2-7, with D unresolved. V was clipped by 3 bases and J by 0 bases, with 12 bases between them. The CDR3 consists of 15 residues. In germline, CDR1 is SGHNT, CDR2 YENEEA. Here the CDR3 DNA reads TGTGCCAGCAGCTTCGATCCAGGCAGCTCCTACGAGCAGTACTTC. This encodes CASSFDPGSSYEQYF. Filled out from reference TRBV11-3 and TRBJ2-7, the complete variable domain reads EAGVVQSPRYKIIEKKQPVAFWCNPISGHNTLYWYLQNLGQGPELLIRYENEEAVDDSQLPKDRFSAERLKGVDSTLKIQPAELGDSAVYLCASSFDPGSSYEQYFGPGTRLTVT.

The chain links TRBV28 to TRBJ1-2; unclear D gene. With 3 bases removed from V and 0 bases from J, the gap between germline ends came to 14 bases. The CDR3 runs 16 residues. Germline V gives CDR1 MDHEN, CDR2 SYDVKM. DNA of the CDR3: TGTGCCAGCAGTTTTCCCGTTGTCGAGGCTAACTATGGCTACACCTTC. It codes for CASSFPVVEANYGYTF.

The chain employs TRBV5-1 and TRBJ2-1; the D gene could be TRBD1 or TRBD2 (5 bases each). CDR1 and CDR2 from the germline V gene are SGHRS and YFSETQ. The CDR3 contains 16 residues. The germline V and J ends were trimmed by 0 bases and 6 bases, with 16 bases remaining between them. CDR3 loop: CASSLARTTRGNEQFF. CDR3 sequence (DNA): TGCGCCAGCAGCTTGGCCCGAACAACTAGGGGCAATGAGCAGTTCTTC. The entire variable domain, with the rest obtained from reference TRBV5-1 and TRBJ2-1, is as follows: KAGVTQTPRYLIKTRGQQVTLSCSPISGHRSVSWYQQTPGQGLQFLFEYFSETQRNKGNFPGRFSGRQFSNSRSEMNVSTLELGDSALYLCASSLARTTRGNEQFFGPGTRLTVL.

This clone occurred once. The chain has TRBV7-2 and TRBJ1-4, with D uncertain. The V gene's germline CDR1 is SGHTA and CDR2 FQGNSA. Deletions cut 3 bases from V and 8 bases from J, with 16 bases between. There are 15 residues in the CDR3. The CDR3 spells CASSFPGRGREKLFF. CDR3 in DNA: TGTGCCAGCAGCTTCCCCGGACGGGGTAGAGAAAAACTGTTTTTT.